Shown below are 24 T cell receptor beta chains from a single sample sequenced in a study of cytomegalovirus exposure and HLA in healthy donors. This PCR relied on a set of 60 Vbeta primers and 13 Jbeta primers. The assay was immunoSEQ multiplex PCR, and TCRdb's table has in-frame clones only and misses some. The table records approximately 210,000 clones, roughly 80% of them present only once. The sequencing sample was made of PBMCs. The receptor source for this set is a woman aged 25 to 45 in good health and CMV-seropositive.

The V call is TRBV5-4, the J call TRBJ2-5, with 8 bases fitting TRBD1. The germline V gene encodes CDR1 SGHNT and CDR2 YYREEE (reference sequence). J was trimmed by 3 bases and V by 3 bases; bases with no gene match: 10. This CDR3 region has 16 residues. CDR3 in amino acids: CASSSPGTGSKETQYF. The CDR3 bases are TGTGCCAGCAGCTCGCCCGGGACAGGATCAAAAGAGACCCAGTACTTC.

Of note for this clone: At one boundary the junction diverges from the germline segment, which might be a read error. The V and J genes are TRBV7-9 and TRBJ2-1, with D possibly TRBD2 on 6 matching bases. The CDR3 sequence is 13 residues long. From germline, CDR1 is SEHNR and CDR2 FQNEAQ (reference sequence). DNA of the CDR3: TGTGCCAGCAGCCCCCCGGACTACGATGAGCAGTTCTTC. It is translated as CASSPPDYDEQFF.

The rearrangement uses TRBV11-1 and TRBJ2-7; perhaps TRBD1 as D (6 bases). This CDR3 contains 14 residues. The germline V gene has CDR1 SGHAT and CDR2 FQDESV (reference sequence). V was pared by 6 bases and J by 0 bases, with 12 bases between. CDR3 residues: CASRNRDNSYEQYF. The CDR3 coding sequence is TGTGCCAGCAGGAACCGGGACAACTCCTACGAGCAGTACTTC.

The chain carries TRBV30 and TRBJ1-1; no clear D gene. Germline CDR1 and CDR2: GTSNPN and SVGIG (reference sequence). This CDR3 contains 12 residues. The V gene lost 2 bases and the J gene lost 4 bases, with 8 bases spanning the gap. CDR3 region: CAWSSPGTEAFF. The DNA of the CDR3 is TGTGCCTGGAGTAGTCCAGGCACTGAAGCTTTCTTT.

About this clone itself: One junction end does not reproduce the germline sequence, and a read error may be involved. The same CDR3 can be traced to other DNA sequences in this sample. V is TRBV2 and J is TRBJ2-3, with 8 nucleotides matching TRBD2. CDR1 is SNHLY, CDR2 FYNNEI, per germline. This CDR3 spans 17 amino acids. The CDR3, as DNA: TGTGCCAGCAGTGATAGGGGCGGGAGGATGAGTTCAGACACGCAGTATTTT. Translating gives CASSDRGGRMSSDTQYF.

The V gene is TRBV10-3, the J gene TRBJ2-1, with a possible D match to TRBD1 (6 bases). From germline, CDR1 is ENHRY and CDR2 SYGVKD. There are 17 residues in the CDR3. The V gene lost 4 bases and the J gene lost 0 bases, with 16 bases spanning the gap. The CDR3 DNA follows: TGTGCCATCAGTGGGCACCGGGACACCGGCTCCTACAATGAGCAGTTCTTC. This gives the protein CAISGHRDTGSYNEQFF.

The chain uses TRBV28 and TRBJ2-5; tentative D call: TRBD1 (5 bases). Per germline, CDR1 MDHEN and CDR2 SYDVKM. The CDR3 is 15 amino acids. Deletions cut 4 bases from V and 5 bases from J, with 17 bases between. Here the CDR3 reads CASSSADTAWETQYF. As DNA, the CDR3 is TGTGCCAGCAGTTCCGCGGACACCGCGTGGGAGACCCAGTACTTC.

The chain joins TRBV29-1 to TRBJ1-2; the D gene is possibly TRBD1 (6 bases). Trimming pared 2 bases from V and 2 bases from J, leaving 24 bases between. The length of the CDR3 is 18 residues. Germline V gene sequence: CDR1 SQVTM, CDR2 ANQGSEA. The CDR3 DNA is TGCAGCGTTGAAAATCGGGGGGCGACACAGGGAGAAAACTATGGCTACACCTTC. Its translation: CSVENRGATQGENYGYTF.

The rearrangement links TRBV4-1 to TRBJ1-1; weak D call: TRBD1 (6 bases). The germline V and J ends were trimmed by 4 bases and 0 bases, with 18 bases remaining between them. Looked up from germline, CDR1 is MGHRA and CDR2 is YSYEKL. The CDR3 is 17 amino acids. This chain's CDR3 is CASSRTPTGLMNTEAFF. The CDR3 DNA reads TGCGCCAGCAGCCGAACCCCAACAGGGCTAATGAACACTGAAGCTTTCTTT.

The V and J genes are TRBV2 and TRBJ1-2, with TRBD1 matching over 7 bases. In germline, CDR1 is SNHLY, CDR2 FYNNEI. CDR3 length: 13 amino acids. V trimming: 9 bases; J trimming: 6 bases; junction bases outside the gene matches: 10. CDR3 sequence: CASKGQTFDGYTF. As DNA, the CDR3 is TGTGCCAGTAAGGGACAGACTTTCGATGGCTACACCTTC.

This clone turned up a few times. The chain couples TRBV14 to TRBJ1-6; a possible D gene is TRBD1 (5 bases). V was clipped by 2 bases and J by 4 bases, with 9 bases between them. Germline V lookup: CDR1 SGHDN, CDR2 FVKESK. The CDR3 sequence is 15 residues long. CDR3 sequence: CASSQMTAYNSPLHF. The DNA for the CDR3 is TGTGCCAGCAGCCAAATGACAGCATATAATTCACCCCTCCACTTT.

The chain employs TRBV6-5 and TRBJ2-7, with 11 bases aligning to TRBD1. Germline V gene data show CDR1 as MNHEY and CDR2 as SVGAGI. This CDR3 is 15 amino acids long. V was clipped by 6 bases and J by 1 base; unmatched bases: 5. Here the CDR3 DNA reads TGTGCCAGCAGATTCCGGGACAGGGGGTCCTACGAGCAGTACTTC. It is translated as CASRFRDRGSYEQYF.

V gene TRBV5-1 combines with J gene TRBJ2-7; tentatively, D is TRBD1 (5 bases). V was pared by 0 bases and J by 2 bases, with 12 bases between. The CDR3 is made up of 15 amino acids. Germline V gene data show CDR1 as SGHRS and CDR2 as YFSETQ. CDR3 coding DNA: TGCGCCAGCAGCTTGGTGCCGGACACAGCCTACGAGCAGTACTTC. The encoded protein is CASSLVPDTAYEQYF.

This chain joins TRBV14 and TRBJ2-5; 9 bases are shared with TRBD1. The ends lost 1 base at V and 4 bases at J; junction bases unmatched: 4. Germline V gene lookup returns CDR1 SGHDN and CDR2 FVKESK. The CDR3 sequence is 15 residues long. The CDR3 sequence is CASSQVTGGLETQYF. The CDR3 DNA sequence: TGTGCCAGCAGCCAAGTCACAGGGGGCTTAGAGACCCAGTACTTC.

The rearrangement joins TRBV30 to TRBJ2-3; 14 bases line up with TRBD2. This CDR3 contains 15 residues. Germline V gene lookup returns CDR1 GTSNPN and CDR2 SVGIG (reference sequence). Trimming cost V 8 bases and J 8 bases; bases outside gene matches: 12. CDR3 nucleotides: TGTGCCCTGGGACTAGCGGGAGTTGGGGCAGGTACGCAGTATTTT. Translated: CALGLAGVGAGTQYF.

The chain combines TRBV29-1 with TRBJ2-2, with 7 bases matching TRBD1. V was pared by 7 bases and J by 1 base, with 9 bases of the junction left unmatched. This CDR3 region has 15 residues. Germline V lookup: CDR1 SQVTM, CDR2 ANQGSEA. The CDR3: CSALPYRGNTGELFF. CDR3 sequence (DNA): TGCAGCGCCCTCCCGTACAGGGGGAACACCGGGGAGCTGTTTTTT.

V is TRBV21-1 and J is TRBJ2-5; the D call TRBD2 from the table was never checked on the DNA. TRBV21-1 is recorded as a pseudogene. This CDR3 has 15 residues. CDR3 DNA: TGTGCCAGCAGCAGGCACCGGGGAAGAAAAGAGACCCAGTACTTC. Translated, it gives CASSRHRGRKETQYF.

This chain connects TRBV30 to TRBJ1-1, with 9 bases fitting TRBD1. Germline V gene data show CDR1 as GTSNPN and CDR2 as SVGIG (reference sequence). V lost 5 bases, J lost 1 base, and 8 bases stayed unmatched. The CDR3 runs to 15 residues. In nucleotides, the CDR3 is TGTGCCTGGGCTACAGGGGGCCACTGGAACACTGAAGCTTTCTTT. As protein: CAWATGGHWNTEAFF.

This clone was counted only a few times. The CDR3 reads CAWRRRGRITDTQYF. CDR3 coding DNA: TGTGCCTGGAGACGCAGGGGGCGGATCACAGATACGCAGTATTTT. This sequence joins TRBV30 and TRBJ2-3, with TRBD1 identical over 8 bases. Germline loops: CDR1 GTSNPN, CDR2 SVGIG (reference sequence). The CDR3 has 15 amino acids. The trim removed 3 bases at V and 2 bases at J, leaving 7 bases unmatched.

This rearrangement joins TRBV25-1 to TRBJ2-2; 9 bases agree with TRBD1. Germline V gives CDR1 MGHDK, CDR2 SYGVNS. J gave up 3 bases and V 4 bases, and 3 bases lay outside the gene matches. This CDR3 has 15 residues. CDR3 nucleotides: TGTGCCAGCAGTGGGGGACAGGGCTACACCGGGGAGCTGTTTTTT. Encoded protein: CASSGGQGYTGELFF.

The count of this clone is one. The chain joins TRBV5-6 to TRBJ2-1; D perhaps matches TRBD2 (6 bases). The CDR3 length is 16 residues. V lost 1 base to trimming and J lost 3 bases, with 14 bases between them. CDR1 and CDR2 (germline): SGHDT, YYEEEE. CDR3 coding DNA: TGTGCCAGCAGCTTGAATTCCGGGAGTTTCTACAATGAGCAGTTCTTC. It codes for CASSLNSGSFYNEQFF.

The CDR3: CASSIRRQLAYNEQFF. In DNA, the CDR3 is TGTGCCAGTAGTATACGTCGACAGTTAGCCTACAATGAGCAGTTCTTC. The chain joins TRBV19 to TRBJ2-1, with D maybe TRBD1 (5 bases). The CDR3 sequence is 16 residues long. V was clipped by 2 bases and J by 2 bases, with 13 bases between them. Germline-derived CDR1 and CDR2 are LNHDA and SQIVND (reference sequence). Drawing the rest from reference TRBV19 and TRBJ2-1, the complete variable domain is DGGITQSPKYLFRKEGQNVTLSCEQNLNHDAMYWYRQDPGQGLRLIYYSQIVNDFQKGDIAEGYSVSREKKESFPLTVTSAQKNPTAFYLCASSIRRQLAYNEQFFGPGTRLTVL.

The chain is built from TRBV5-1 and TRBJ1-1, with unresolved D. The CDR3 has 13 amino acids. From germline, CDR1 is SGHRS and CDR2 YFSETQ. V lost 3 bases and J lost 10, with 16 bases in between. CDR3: CASSSGSGEGAFF. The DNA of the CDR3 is TGCGCCAGCAGCTCTGGGAGCGGGGAGGGAGCTTTCTTT.

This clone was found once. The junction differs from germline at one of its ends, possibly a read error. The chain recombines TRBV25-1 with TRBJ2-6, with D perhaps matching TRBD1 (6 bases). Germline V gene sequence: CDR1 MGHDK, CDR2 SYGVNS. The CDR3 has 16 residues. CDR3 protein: CASSERGISGANALTF. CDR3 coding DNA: TGTGCCAGCAGTGAAAGGGGGATCTCTGGGGCCAACGCCCTGACTTTC.